The 17 T cell receptor beta chains listed next were all sequenced from one sample in a study of response to subunit inactivated influenza vaccine listed by TCRdb under 2018. Receptors were amplified or captured by RT-PCR. Instrument used: Illumina HiSeq 2500. In TCRdb, the public reads were trimmed at Q25 with fastp and aligned with MiXCR, with productive beta chains retained. CDR3 protein duplicates are merged, each entry listing the most common genes and DNA. The sample includes around 570,000 distinct CDR3 sequences, with about 8% observed a single time. The ten largest clonotypes hold 10% to 15% of the sample. This material consisted of PBMCs from blood, taken approximately 25 months after vaccination. Receptors were obtained from a man aged 50 to 69 who received an inactivated influenza vaccine. Donor details come from another sample of the same person, matched by shared clones.

This clonotype has just a few counts. CDR3 amino acids: CASSQAGTQNYGYTF. In DNA, the CDR3 is TGTGCCAGCAGCCAAGCGGGGACGCAAAACTATGGCTACACCTTC. This sequence joins TRBV3-1 and TRBJ1-2; D may be TRBD1 (5 bases). Germline V lookup: CDR1 LGHDT, CDR2 YNNKEL (reference sequence). The CDR3 consists of 15 residues. The ends were cut back, 1 base at V and 2 bases at J, with 11 bases in the middle.

The chain joins TRBV20-1 to TRBJ2-1; D is unclear. V was shortened by 2 bases and J by 3 bases, with 11 bases between the two germline ends. Germline-derived CDR1 and CDR2 are DFQATT and SNEGSKA (reference sequence). There are 14 residues in the CDR3. CDR3: CSARIHLDYNEQFF. CDR3 DNA: TGCAGTGCTAGAATTCATCTGGACTACAATGAGCAGTTCTTC.

Many counts were recorded for this clonotype. The chain couples TRBV29-1 to TRBJ2-1, with a possible D match to TRBD2 (5 bases). Trimming shortened V by 7 bases and J by 4 bases, and 8 bases separated the two germline ends. The CDR3 has 11 amino acids. Looked up from germline, CDR1 is SQVTM and CDR2 is ANQGSEA. This chain's CDR3 is CSGEGYNEQFF. In nucleotides, the CDR3 is TGCAGCGGTGAGGGATACAATGAGCAGTTCTTC.

The chain uses TRBV20-1 and TRBJ2-2, with 11 bases identical to TRBD2. The germline CDR1 and CDR2 sequences are DFQATT and SNEGSKA (reference sequence). The CDR3 spans 14 residues. J gave up 5 bases and V 6 bases, and 5 bases lay outside the gene matches. DNA of the CDR3: TGCAGTGCAGTAGCGGGAGGGCGAACCGGGGAGCTGTTTTTT. Protein product: CSAVAGGRTGELFF.

This clonotype was seen more than once but under ten times. The V gene is TRBV12-3 or TRBV12-4, the J gene TRBJ2-1; 7 nucleotides agree with TRBD1. The CDR3 consists of 14 residues. The V and J ends lost 5 bases and 8 bases, in that order; junction bases with no gene match: 9. In DNA, the CDR3 is TGTGCCAGCAGTCTCCGAGACAGGGTGGATGAGCAGTTCTTC. It is translated as CASSLRDRVDEQFF.

V is TRBV20-1 and J is TRBJ2-3; D remains unclear. V dropped 2 bases and J dropped 0 bases, with 9 bases sitting between them. The CDR3 has 14 amino acids. Germline CDR1 DFQATT, CDR2 SNEGSKA (reference sequence). In DNA, the CDR3 is TGCAGTGCTAGAAGCACCCTTAGCACAGATACGCAGTATTTT. It yields the protein CSARSTLSTDTQYF.

A few counts support this clonotype. V gene TRBV20-1 combines with J gene TRBJ1-2, with D maybe TRBD1 (5 bases). This CDR3 has 11 amino acids. V shed 3 bases and J shed 8 bases, with 10 bases lying between them. Germline loops: CDR1 DFQATT, CDR2 SNEGSKA (reference sequence). The CDR3 loop is CSASRVQGYTF. DNA of the CDR3: TGCAGTGCTAGCAGGGTCCAGGGCTACACCTTC.

The sample holds many counts of this clonotype. This CDR3 reads CASSPGPTNTDTQYF. The CDR3 bases are TGTGCCAGCAGTCCTGGACCGACAAACACAGATACGCAGTATTTT. The rearrangement links TRBV6-4 to TRBJ2-3, with D hard to call. V was cut by 5 bases and J by 2 bases, with 14 bases left in between. Germline values: CDR1 MRHNA, CDR2 SNTAGT. This CDR3 is built from 15 residues.

In its sample, this clonotype was seen a few times. The chain couples TRBV7-9 to TRBJ2-4, with 7 bases that match TRBD1. The ends lost 4 bases at V and 6 bases at J; junction bases unmatched: 9. There are 15 residues in the CDR3. From germline, CDR1 is SEHNR and CDR2 FQNEAQ (reference sequence). DNA of the CDR3: TGTGCCAGCAGCTCCTATACCGGGACAGTAAACATTCAGTACTTC. Amino acid sequence: CASSSYTGTVNIQYF. Complete variable domain (other parts from reference TRBV7-9 and TRBJ2-4): DTGVSQNPRHKITKRGQNVTFRCDPISEHNRLYWYRQTLGQGPEFLTYFQNEAQLEKSRLLSDRFSAERPKGSFSTLEIQRTEQGDSAMYLCASSSYTGTVNIQYFGAGTRLSVL.

This chain links TRBV20-1 with TRBJ2-5, with D perhaps assigned TRBD1 or TRBD2 (5 bases each). The ends were cut back, 2 bases at V and 0 bases at J, with 16 bases in the middle. CDR3 length: 16 residues. Germline V gives CDR1 DFQATT, CDR2 SNEGSKA (reference sequence). CDR3 nucleotide sequence: TGCAGTGCTAGATCCGCGACCGGGACCAACCAAGAGACCCAGTACTTC. Residues: CSARSATGTNQETQYF.

This clonotype was detected many times. The V and J genes are TRBV20-1 and TRBJ2-1; TRBD2 matches 8 bases. CDR3 length: 15 residues. Germline V gene sequence: CDR1 DFQATT, CDR2 SNEGSKA (reference sequence). The junction had 5 bases not matched to a gene; V was cut back by 4 bases and J by 0 bases. CDR3 nucleotides: TGCAGTGCTAAACCGGGACTAGGCTCCTACAATGAGCAGTTCTTC. It translates to CSAKPGLGSYNEQFF.

This clonotype was seen ten or more times. CDR3 in DNA: TGTGCCAGCAGCTTAAGATCCGGAGAGCAGTTCTTC. This sequence encodes CASSLRSGEQFF. The genes are TRBV7-3 and TRBJ2-1; D remains ambiguous. Germline CDR1 reads SGHTA; CDR2 reads FQGTGA. Between the trimmed V and J ends, which lost 1 base and 10 bases, there was a span of 8 bases. CDR3 length equals 12 residues.

In its sample, this clonotype was seen many times. The genes are TRBV5-1 and TRBJ2-1; D is undetermined. This CDR3 has 14 amino acids. The V gene's germline CDR1 is SGHRS and CDR2 YFSETQ. With 4 bases removed from V and 4 bases from J, the gap between germline ends came to 12 bases. The CDR3 loop reads CASSPARAYNEQFF. The CDR3 nucleotides read TGCGCCAGCAGCCCAGCCCGAGCGTACAATGAGCAGTTCTTC.

The CDR3 bases are TGTGCCAGCAGCTTCGGGGTAGCGGGGGGGCCGGTGAATGAGCAGTTCTTC. Translation: CASSFGVAGGPVNEQFF. The chain combines TRBV5-5 with TRBJ2-1; 11 nucleotides line up with TRBD2. The CDR3 runs 17 residues. Germline assignment: CDR1 SGHKS and CDR2 YYEKEE (reference sequence). V trimming: 2 bases; J trimming: 7 bases; junction bases outside the gene matches: 11.

In its sample, this clonotype was seen a few times. The V gene is TRBV11-2, the J gene TRBJ2-3; D perhaps matches TRBD1 (5 bases). This CDR3 comprises 15 residues. Germline V gene data show CDR1 as SGHAT and CDR2 as FQNNGV. V lost 4 bases and J lost 0, with 11 bases in between. CDR3 sequence: CASSYWGTSTDTQYF. The CDR3 nucleotides are TGTGCCAGCAGCTATTGGGGCACTAGCACAGATACGCAGTATTTT.

The chain combines TRBV3-1 with TRBJ2-1; D is ambiguous. V was trimmed by 3 bases and J by 5 bases, leaving 8 bases between them. Per germline, CDR1 LGHDT and CDR2 YNNKEL (reference sequence). CDR3 length equals 13 residues. Here the CDR3 DNA reads TGTGCCAGCAGCCAGGGAATGGACAATGAGCAGTTCTTC. Amino acid sequence: CASSQGMDNEQFF.

CDR3 nucleotide sequence: TGCAGCCTTAGGACAGGCGGTTACTATGGCTACACCTTC. Translation: CSLRTGGYYGYTF. J is TRBJ1-2 and V is TRBV20-1; 7 bases are a match to TRBD1. This CDR3 spans 13 amino acids. Germline CDR1 reads DFQATT; CDR2 reads SNEGSKA (reference sequence).